This passage covers 13 T cell receptor beta chains from one sample sequenced in a study of monozygotic twins with cystic fibrosis. Profiled with immunoSEQ multiplex PCR; TCRdb holds only in-frame clones, not every one. Found here are some 33,000 clones, about nine tenths of them singletons; the top ten hold 0.15% to 0.2%. The sequenced sample was blood. All receptors come from a boy aged 2-9 years with cystic fibrosis.

The chain recombines TRBV4-1 with TRBJ2-2; the D is unclear. CDR1 is MGHRA, CDR2 YSYEKL, per germline. CDR3 size: 18 residues. Trimming left V 2 bases short and J 0 bases short, with 16 bases between. CDR3: CASSQPHVGGANTGELFF. DNA for the CDR3: TGCGCCAGCAGCCAACCCCATGTGGGCGGAGCGAACACCGGGGAGCTGTTTTTT.

This chain joins TRBV4-1 and TRBJ1-2; D ambiguous. V was pared by 0 bases and J by 4 bases, with 9 bases between. Germline V lookup: CDR1 MGHRA, CDR2 YSYEKL. The CDR3 spans 14 residues. CDR3 in DNA: TGCGCCAGCAGCCAAGAGTCGAACAGCTATGGCTACACCTTC. This codes for CASSQESNSYGYTF.

The chain joins TRBV5-1 to TRBJ2-3; 10 nucleotides agree with TRBD1. The CDR3 covers 16 residues. Per germline, CDR1 SGHRS and CDR2 YFSETQ. V gave up 2 bases and J gave up 5 bases; unmatched junction bases: 8. The CDR3 here is CASSFPGQGLEDTQYF. DNA of the CDR3: TGCGCCAGCAGCTTTCCGGGACAGGGGCTGGAAGATACGCAGTATTTT.

This sequence joins TRBV4-2 and TRBJ1-5; 7 bases match TRBD1. The CDR3 runs to 14 residues. The germline gives CDR1 LGHNA, CDR2 YNFKEQ. J gave up 6 bases and V 4 bases, and 6 bases lay outside the gene matches. The CDR3 here is CASSPQTGTQPQHF. The CDR3 DNA reads as TGTGCCAGCAGCCCCCAGACAGGGACTCAGCCCCAGCATTTT.

CDR3 sequence reads: CASSENEKLFF. Here the CDR3 DNA reads TGTGCCAGCAGTGAAAATGAAAAACTGTTTTTT. V usage is TRBV25-1 and J usage is TRBJ1-4; D ambiguous. The CDR3 loop spans 11 amino acids. The V end was cut by 2 bases, the J end by 5 bases, with 0 bases between. Germline assignment: CDR1 MGHDK and CDR2 SYGVNS. The whole variable domain, remainder taken from reference TRBV25-1 and TRBJ1-4, is EADIYQTPRYLVIGTGKKITLECSQTMGHDKMYWYQQDPGMELHLIHYSYGVNSTEKGDLSSESTVSRIRTEHFPLTLESARPSHTSQYLCASSENEKLFFGSGTQLSVL.

The gene calls are TRBV7-2 and TRBJ1-2, with D possibly matching TRBD1 (5 bases). Germline loops: CDR1 SGHTA, CDR2 FQGNSA. The CDR3 runs 13 residues. V lost 5 bases and J 5 bases, leaving 12 bases between the germline ends. The CDR3: CASSGAGSYGYTF. The CDR3 DNA reads as TGTGCCAGCAGCGGGGCCGGGTCTTATGGCTACACCTTC.

The chain links TRBV13 to TRBJ2-6, with D possibly being TRBD1 (6 bases). CDR1 and CDR2 (germline): PRHDT, FYEKMQ (reference sequence). There are 18 residues in the CDR3. Trimming took 5 bases from V and 0 from J, leaving 17 bases between them. This CDR3 is CASSDGTTILSGANVLTF. Written as DNA, the CDR3 is TGTGCCAGCAGCGACGGGACAACAATCCTCTCTGGGGCCAACGTCCTGACTTTC.

The V call is TRBV2, the J call TRBJ2-1; 9 positions agree with TRBD1. After removal of 7 bases from V and 7 bases from J, the junction contained 8 bases not matched to a gene. Germline CDR1 and CDR2: SNHLY and FYNNEI. This CDR3 has 14 residues. Written as DNA, the CDR3 is TGTGCCAGCATTAAAGGGACAGGGTTGAATGAGCAGTTCTTC. The encoded protein is CASIKGTGLNEQFF.

V usage is TRBV7-9 and J usage is TRBJ2-3; 9 nucleotides line up with TRBD2. Germline loops: CDR1 SEHNR, CDR2 FQNEAQ (reference sequence). The CDR3 is made up of 19 amino acids. After removal of 5 bases from V and 2 bases from J, the junction contained 17 bases not matched to a gene. The CDR3 DNA follows: TGTGCCAGCAGCGATGCCCCCCGGGCTAGCGGGGCACACACAGATACGCAGTATTTT. It codes for CASSDAPRASGAHTDTQYF.

The chain employs TRBV9 and TRBJ2-5; no firm D call. Trimming shortened V by 2 bases and J by 5 bases, and 10 bases separated the two germline ends. Per the germline V gene, CDR1 is SGDLS and CDR2 is YYNGEE. The CDR3 extends over 13 amino acids. This CDR3 is CASSVGVWETQYF. The DNA of the CDR3 is TGTGCCAGCAGCGTTGGGGTCTGGGAGACCCAGTACTTC.

This chain uses TRBV7-2 with TRBJ2-2; D is uncertain. Germline V lookup: CDR1 SGHTA, CDR2 FQGNSA. The CDR3 length is 15 residues. The ends were cut back, 4 bases at V and 9 bases at J, with 18 bases in the middle. The CDR3 DNA is TGTGCCAGCAGCTCTTTTCCAACCACCTCGAGGGAGCTGTTTTTT. The encoded protein is CASSSFPTTSRELFF.

V and J are TRBV6-6 and TRBJ2-1; 16 bases are shared with TRBD2. This CDR3 region has 15 residues. Germline V gene data show CDR1 as MNHNY and CDR2 as SVGAGI (reference sequence). With 4 bases clipped from V and 7 bases from J, the junction kept 1 base outside the gene matches. The DNA of the CDR3 is TGTGCCAGCAGTTCGGGACTAGCGGGGGGGAATGAGCAGTTCTTC. Its translation: CASSSGLAGGNEQFF.

This chain uses TRBV7-8 with TRBJ1-5; possibly TRBD1 for D (5 bases). The V end was cut by 0 bases, the J end by 7 bases, with 13 bases between. This CDR3 region has 15 residues. Germline CDR1 and CDR2: SGHVS and FQNEAQ. CDR3 DNA: TGTGCCAGCAGCTTAGCGCCGGCAGGGAACCAGCCCCAGCATTTT. Translated: CASSLAPAGNQPQHF.